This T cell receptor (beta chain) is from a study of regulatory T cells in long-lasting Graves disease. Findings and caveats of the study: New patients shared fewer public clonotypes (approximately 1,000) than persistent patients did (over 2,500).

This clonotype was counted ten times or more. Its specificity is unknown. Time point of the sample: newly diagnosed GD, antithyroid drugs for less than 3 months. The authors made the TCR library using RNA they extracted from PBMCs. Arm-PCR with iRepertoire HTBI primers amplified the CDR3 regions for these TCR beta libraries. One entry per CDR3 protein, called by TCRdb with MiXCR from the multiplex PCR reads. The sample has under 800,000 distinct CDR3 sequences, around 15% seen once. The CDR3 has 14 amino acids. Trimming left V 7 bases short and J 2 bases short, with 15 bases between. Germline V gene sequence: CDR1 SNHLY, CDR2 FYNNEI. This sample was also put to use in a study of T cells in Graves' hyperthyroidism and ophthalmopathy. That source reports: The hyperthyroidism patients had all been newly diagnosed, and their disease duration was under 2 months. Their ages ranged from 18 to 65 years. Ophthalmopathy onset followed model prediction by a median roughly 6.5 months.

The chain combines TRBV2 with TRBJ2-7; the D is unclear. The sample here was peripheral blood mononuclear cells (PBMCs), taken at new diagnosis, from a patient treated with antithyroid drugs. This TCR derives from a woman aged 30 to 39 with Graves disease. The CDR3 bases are TGTGCCAGCACTGGAGAGGCCTCCACCTACGAGCAGTACTTC. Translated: CASTGEASTYEQYF.